This entry features one T cell receptor (beta chain) sequence. No antigen is known for it. The sample comes from a study of cytomegalovirus exposure and HLA in healthy donors. About the study: Of 350 to 400 genotyped donors, about 80% grouped in the Caucasian-associated ancestry cluster. Findings of the study overall: TCR beta V- and J-gene trimming was later associated with a missense DCLRE1C variant.

V gave up 5 bases and J gave up 1 base; unmatched junction bases: 4. This CDR3 is 14 amino acids long. Germline V lookup: CDR1 SGHVS, CDR2 FQNEAQ. Use of 60 Vbeta and 13 Jbeta primers characterized the PCR. Clones were read by immunoSEQ multiplex PCR, and TCRdb kept only the in-frame ones, dropping some. The sample yields under 150,000 clones, roughly four fifths seen once. The chain has TRBV7-8 and TRBJ1-1; 7 bases are shared with TRBD1. The sequenced material came from PBMCs. The receptor comes from a woman aged 45-65 years in good health and CMV-seronegative. CDR3 loop: CASSRRDRNTEAFF. CDR3 in DNA: TGTGCCAGCAGCCGTCGGGACAGGAACACTGAAGCTTTCTTT.